Listed below are T cell receptor beta chains from one sample, sequenced in a study of response to subunit inactivated influenza vaccine. TCRdb called the RT-PCR reads again in MiXCR, with one record for every CDR3 protein. Found here are about half a million distinct CDR3 sequences, 9.5% to 13% of them singletons; the top ten hold approximately 12%. Source: PBMCs from blood, taken roughly 45 days after vaccination. The receptors were sampled from a man over 45 who received an inactivated influenza vaccine. CDR3s include the opening cysteine and the closing phenylalanine or tryptophan. Each record gives: clone size, D gene, J gene, V gene, CDR3 protein, CDR3 DNA. A D gene is named only where the DNA matches it firmly. Some rows mark clone size as missing; the rest say once, few, many or name a class of expanded clone.

size: few; D: TRBD1; J: TRBJ1-5; V: TRBV29-1; CDR3: CSVVTGTDSNQPQHF; DNA: TGCAGCGTTGTGACCGGGACAGATAGCAATCAGCCCCAGCATTTT
size: few; D: TRBD1; J: TRBJ2-1; V: TRBV7-8; CDR3: CASSSIGTGAHNEQFF; DNA: TGTGCCAGCAGCTCCATTGGGACAGGGGCCCACAATGAGCAGTTCTTC
size: few; D: TRBD2; J: TRBJ2-1; V: TRBV6-6; CDR3: CASTPRGGGEQFF; DNA: TGTGCCAGCACCCCCCGGGGCGGGGGTGAGCAGTTCTTC
size: few; D: .; J: TRBJ2-7; V: TRBV29-1; CDR3: CSVAQDGHEQYF; DNA: TGCAGCGTTGCTCAGGACGGCCACGAGCAGTACTTC
size: .; D: TRBD2; J: TRBJ2-1; V: TRBV10-3; CDR3: CAISDPAGGPYYNEQFF; DNA: TGTGCCATCAGTGATCCTGCGGGGGGGCCATATTACAATGAGCAGTTCTTC
size: .; D: .; J: TRBJ2-7; V: TRBV7-2; CDR3: CASSPGLPPYEQYF; DNA: TGTGCCAGCAGCCCGGGACTTCCCCCCTACGAGCAGTACTTC
size: few; D: TRBD2; J: TRBJ2-1; V: TRBV9; CDR3: CASRREREGSYNEQFF; DNA: TGTGCCAGCAGGAGGGAGCGGGAAGGCTCCTACAATGAGCAGTTCTTC
size: many; D: .; J: TRBJ1-4; V: TRBV7-9; CDR3: CASSPRPEKLFF; DNA: TGTGCCAGCAGCCCTCGACCAGAAAAACTGTTTTTT
size: many; D: .; J: TRBJ2-1; V: TRBV24-1; CDR3: CATSEQGPGRYNEQFF; DNA: TGTGCCACCAGTGAGCAGGGACCCGGGCGATACAATGAGCAGTTCTTC
size: few; D: .; J: TRBJ2-2; V: TRBV9; CDR3: CASSVATGSGELFF; DNA: TGTGCCAGCAGCGTAGCTACAGGGTCCGGGGAGCTGTTTTTT
size: .; D: TRBD2; J: TRBJ2-1; V: TRBV7-3; CDR3: CASSLGALAGGRSYNEQFF; DNA: TGTGCCAGCAGCTTAGGGGCACTAGCGGGAGGCCGATCCTACAATGAGCAGTTCTTC
size: .; D: TRBD1; J: TRBJ2-1; V: TRBV15; CDR3: CATSTRDRAYNEQFF; DNA: TGTGCCACCAGCACCCGGGACAGGGCCTACAATGAGCAGTTCTTC
size: few; D: .; J: TRBJ1-1; V: TRBV20-1; CDR3: CSASIGTEAFF; DNA: TGCAGTGCTAGTATAGGGACTGAAGCTTTCTTT
size: .; D: .; J: TRBJ2-7; V: TRBV7-9; CDR3: CASSLDLPPYEQYF; DNA: TGTGCCAGCAGCTTAGATCTTCCCCCCTACGAGCAGTACTTC
size: many; D: TRBD2; J: TRBJ2-4; V: TRBV5-1; CDR3: CASSRLAGALAKNIQYF; DNA: TGCGCCAGCAGCCGACTAGCGGGTGCCTTAGCCAAAAACATTCAGTACTTC
size: few; D: .; J: TRBJ2-3; V: TRBV2; CDR3: CASSSPRAGASTDTQYF; DNA: TGTGCCAGCAGCTCTCCGAGGGCGGGGGCCAGCACAGATACGCAGTATTTT
size: few; D: TRBD2; J: TRBJ2-1; V: TRBV6-5; CDR3: CASSYGLADTYNEQFF; DNA: TGTGCCAGCAGTTACGGACTAGCGGATACCTACAATGAGCAGTTCTTC
size: few; D: TRBD2; J: TRBJ2-1; V: TRBV7-2; CDR3: CASSQNPAGVYNEQFF; DNA: TGTGCCAGCAGCCAGAATCCAGCGGGAGTATACAATGAGCAGTTCTTC
size: .; D: .; J: TRBJ2-5; V: TRBV28; CDR3: CASTPGGQYQETQYF; DNA: TGTGCCAGCACCCCCGGGGGACAGTACCAAGAGACCCAGTACTTC
size: .; D: TRBD1; J: TRBJ1-5; V: TRBV6-2/TRBV6-3; CDR3: CASSRYPLQGGGNQPQHF; DNA: TGTGCCAGCAGTCGTTATCCCCTACAGGGGGGGGGCAATCAGCCCCAGCATTTT
size: many; D: TRBD1; J: TRBJ1-5; V: TRBV12-3/TRBV12-4; CDR3: CASNFGTGQGPQHF; DNA: TGTGCCAGCAACTTCGGGACAGGGCAGGGGCCCCAGCATTTT
size: .; D: TRBD2; J: TRBJ2-1; V: TRBV29-1; CDR3: CSVGGTSAEQFF; DNA: TGCAGCGTTGGGGGGACTAGCGCCGAGCAGTTCTTC
size: many; D: TRBD2; J: TRBJ2-5; V: TRBV5-1; CDR3: CASSLEGLAHETQYF; DNA: TGCGCCAGCAGCTTGGAGGGACTAGCGCACGAGACCCAGTACTTC
size: .; D: .; J: TRBJ1-1; V: TRBV20-1; CDR3: CSAMDGPKGAFF; DNA: TGCAGTGCTATGGACGGCCCCAAAGGCGCTTTCTTT
size: few; D: .; J: TRBJ1-5; V: TRBV7-9; CDR3: CASSSRRRNNQPQHF; DNA: TGTGCCAGCAGCTCACGCAGGAGAAACAATCAGCCCCAGCATTTT
size: .; D: .; J: TRBJ2-3; V: TRBV5-1; CDR3: CASSVPNRSTDTQYF; DNA: TGCGCCAGCAGCGTCCCGAACAGAAGCACAGATACGCAGTATTTT
size: .; D: .; J: TRBJ2-7; V: TRBV7-2; CDR3: CASSPNESYEQYF; DNA: TGTGCCAGCAGCCCGAACGAGTCCTACGAGCAGTACTTC
size: few; D: .; J: TRBJ1-1; V: TRBV10-3; CDR3: CAITRQEGTEAFF; DNA: TGTGCCATCACCCGACAGGAGGGAACTGAAGCTTTCTTT
size: .; D: TRBD2; J: TRBJ2-1; V: TRBV7-9; CDR3: CASSVASGRRGEQFF; DNA: TGTGCCAGCAGCGTCGCTAGCGGGAGACGAGGAGAGCAGTTCTTC